The 16 T cell receptor beta chains below were found in one sample sequenced in a study of T cell responses to AZD1222 COVID-19 vaccine. Generated by immunoSEQ multiplex PCR, the TCRdb table keeps only in-frame clones and is missing some. Among roughly 80,000 clones, about 89% were seen once, and the ten largest hold under 5%. This material consisted of peripheral blood, taken on day 0 of MenACWY control vaccination. The receptors were sampled from an adult in good health.

DNA of the CDR3: TGTGCCAGTAGTTTAATAGCGAGCCGAACCCTTGGGGAGCAGTACTTC. It codes for CASSLIASRTLGEQYF. The J gene is TRBJ2-7, the V gene TRBV19; perhaps TRBD2 as D (5 bases). The V end lost 5 bases, the J end lost 7 bases, and 24 bases lay between the germline ends. This CDR3 spans 16 amino acids. Germline CDR1 LNHDA, CDR2 SQIVND (reference sequence).

The chain combines TRBV30 with TRBJ1-4; TRBD1 might be the D (6 bases). The CDR3 length is 13 residues. Germline V gene lookup returns CDR1 GTSNPN and CDR2 SVGIG (reference sequence). Deletions cut 5 bases from V and 5 bases from J, with 12 bases between. DNA of the CDR3: TGTGCCTGGGCGCAGGGGAGGAATGAAAAACTGTTTTTT. Amino acid sequence: CAWAQGRNEKLFF.

The rearrangement joins TRBV5-6 to TRBJ1-2; D gene uncertain. The germline gives CDR1 SGHDT, CDR2 YYEEEE. Trimming left V 5 bases short and J 8 bases short, with 13 bases between. CDR3 length equals 12 residues. The CDR3 DNA follows: TGTGCCAGCAGTCCCCTTCCGGGGGGCTACACCTTC. This gives the protein CASSPLPGGYTF.

The J gene is TRBJ1-5, the V gene TRBV6-5; no clear D. V gave up 0 bases and J gave up 4 bases, with 7 bases separating them. The CDR3 runs to 14 residues. Germline-derived CDR1 and CDR2 are MNHEY and SVGAGI. The CDR3 nucleotides read TGTGCCAGCAGTTACTCGCGAAGAAATCAGCCCCAGCATTTT. Translation gives CASSYSRRNQPQHF.

The chain employs TRBV9 and TRBJ2-2; 7 nucleotides match TRBD2. Germline CDR1 is SGDLS and CDR2 is YYNGEE. The ends lost 0 bases at V and 4 bases at J; junction bases unmatched: 9. This CDR3 contains 17 residues. The CDR3 bases are TGTGCCAGCAGCGTAGCGGAAAGCGGGGATTCCACCGGGGAGCTGTTTTTT. Translation gives CASSVAESGDSTGELFF.

The chain couples TRBV5-6 to TRBJ2-3, with TRBD1 matching over 9 bases. The V segment lost 4 bases and the J segment 6 bases; nucleotides outside the gene matches: 6. Germline-derived CDR1 and CDR2 are SGHDT and YYEEEE. CDR3 length: 14 residues. The CDR3 nucleotides are TGTGCCAGCAGCAAGACAGGGGGATGGGATACGCAGTATTTT. Translation: CASSKTGGWDTQYF. The entire variable domain, with the rest obtained from reference TRBV5-6 and TRBJ2-3, is as follows: DAGVTQSPTHLIKTRGQQVTLRCSPKSGHDTVSWYQQALGQGPQFIFQYYEEEERQRGNFPDRFSGHQFPNYSSELNVNALLLGDSALYLCASSKTGGWDTQYFGPGTRLTVL.

The chain has TRBV28 and TRBJ2-7, with D possibly being TRBD2 (6 bases). The CDR3 sequence is 18 residues long. Germline V gene lookup returns CDR1 MDHEN and CDR2 SYDVKM. With 6 bases removed from V and 6 bases from J, the gap between germline ends came to 30 bases. The chain's CDR3 is CASSSLQALSGAPSEQYF. The CDR3 coding sequence is TGTGCCAGCAGCTCATTACAGGCGCTGTCGGGAGCCCCGAGCGAGCAGTACTTC.

This chain links TRBV19 with TRBJ2-4; 7 nucleotides line up with TRBD1. This CDR3 comprises 15 residues. With 5 bases clipped from V and 9 bases from J, the junction kept 13 bases outside the gene matches. The germline V gene has CDR1 LNHDA and CDR2 SQIVND (reference sequence). CDR3 sequence reads: CASSPNTGVVSIQYF. CDR3 sequence (DNA): TGTGCCAGTAGTCCTAATACAGGGGTGGTAAGCATTCAGTACTTC.

This clone was seen a few times. The rearrangement uses TRBV28 and TRBJ2-1; 9 nucleotides match TRBD1. The germline gives CDR1 MDHEN, CDR2 SYDVKM. With 5 bases clipped from V and 5 bases from J, the junction kept 7 bases outside the gene matches. CDR3 size: 15 residues. The chain's CDR3 is CASSLPGQGHNEQFF. The CDR3, as DNA: TGTGCCAGCAGTCTCCCGGGACAGGGCCACAATGAGCAGTTCTTC.

V and J are TRBV6-5 and TRBJ1-1; perhaps TRBD1 as D (5 bases). Germline V gene data show CDR1 as MNHEY and CDR2 as SVGAGI. V was cut by 5 bases and J by 5 bases, with 15 bases left in between. The CDR3 loop spans 14 amino acids. The CDR3 region has the DNA TGTGCCAGCAGTCAACCCGGCGGGGGGACTGAAGCTTTCTTT. This gives the protein CASSQPGGGTEAFF.

V gene TRBV3-1 (or the pseudogene TRBV3-2) combines with J gene TRBJ1-6; D gene ambiguous. Trimming cost V 0 bases and J 8 bases, with 5 bases left between them. Germline V CDR1 and CDR2: LGHDT, YNNKEL (reference sequence). The CDR3 is 13 amino acids. The CDR3 DNA sequence: TGTGCCAGCAGCCAAGAACACTATTCACCCCTCCACTTT. Translating gives CASSQEHYSPLHF.

The rearrangement joins TRBV27 to TRBJ2-2; the D is unclear. The CDR3 totals 15 residues. V dropped 2 bases and J dropped 0 bases, with 7 bases sitting between them. Germline V gene lookup returns CDR1 MNHEY and CDR2 SMNVEV (reference sequence). The CDR3 here is CASSLLGTNTGELFF. CDR3 nucleotides: TGTGCCAGCAGTTTACTGGGGACGAACACCGGGGAGCTGTTTTTT.

The chain uses TRBV5-1 and TRBJ2-7; 11 bases map to TRBD1. The CDR3 covers 14 residues. V was pared by 3 bases and J by 2 bases, with 1 base of the junction left unmatched. Germline lookup yields CDR1 SGHRS and CDR2 YFSETQ. CDR3 bases: TGCGCCAGCAGCTGGACAGGGGGCGCCTACGAGCAGTACTTC. This codes for CASSWTGGAYEQYF. Full variable domain (remainder filled in from reference TRBV5-1 and TRBJ2-7): KAGVTQTPRYLIKTRGQQVTLSCSPISGHRSVSWYQQTPGQGLQFLFEYFSETQRNKGNFPGRFSGRQFSNSRSEMNVSTLELGDSALYLCASSWTGGAYEQYFGPGTRLTVT.

The V gene is TRBV4-1, the J gene TRBJ1-4; 7 nucleotides line up with TRBD1. The germline V gene encodes CDR1 MGHRA and CDR2 YSYEKL. CDR3 length: 16 amino acids. V shed 1 base and J 5 bases; nucleotides not matched to a gene: 7. CDR3 loop: CASSQVQGGPNEKLFF. CDR3 DNA sequence: TGCGCCAGCAGCCAAGTCCAGGGGGGGCCCAATGAAAAACTGTTTTTT.

The V gene is TRBV28, the J gene TRBJ1-2; D is ambiguous. Germline values: CDR1 MDHEN, CDR2 SYDVKM. Trimming removed 3 bases from V and 2 bases from J, with 10 bases in between. The CDR3 length is 14 residues. CDR3 region: CASSFSWGNYGYTF. The DNA of the CDR3 is TGTGCCAGCAGTTTCAGTTGGGGAAACTATGGCTACACCTTC.

The chain combines TRBV5-1 with TRBJ2-3; the match to TRBD2 covers 12 bases. The V gene's germline CDR1 is SGHRS and CDR2 YFSETQ. With 4 bases clipped from V and 2 bases from J, the junction kept 5 bases outside the gene matches. CDR3 length equals 16 residues. CDR3 DNA: TGCGCCAGCAGCCCGGGACTAGCGGGCCCCACAGATACGCAGTATTTT. Protein: CASSPGLAGPTDTQYF. Full variable domain (missing parts from reference TRBV5-1 and TRBJ2-3): KAGVTQTPRYLIKTRGQQVTLSCSPISGHRSVSWYQQTPGQGLQFLFEYFSETQRNKGNFPGRFSGRQFSNSRSEMNVSTLELGDSALYLCASSPGLAGPTDTQYFGPGTRLTVL.